The 5 T cell receptor beta chains below come from one sample, sequenced in a study of blood T cell repertoires in COVID-19. Measured with immunoSEQ multiplex PCR; TCRdb has only the in-frame clones, and not every one. Seen here are 200,000 to 250,000 clones, 82% observed once, and the top ten hold about 2%. Material for sequencing was peripheral blood. Source of these receptors: a woman aged 80 or over with acute or convalescent COVID-19.

The chain joins TRBV9 to TRBJ2-3, with D possibly TRBD1 on 6 matching bases. V lost 4 bases, J lost 6 bases, and 18 bases lay in between. This CDR3 is 15 amino acids long. Germline CDR1 reads SGDLS; CDR2 reads YYNGEE. This CDR3 is CASSPQPRGQDTQYF. CDR3 sequence (DNA): TGTGCCAGCAGCCCACAGCCCAGGGGCCAGGATACGCAGTATTTT. The variable domain in full, completed from reference TRBV9 and TRBJ2-3, reads DSGVTQTPKHLITATGQRVTLRCSPRSGDLSVYWYQQSLDQGLQFLIQYYNGEERAKGNILERFSAQQFPDLHSELNLSSLELGDSALYFCASSPQPRGQDTQYFGPGTRLTVL.

The chain is built from TRBV19 and TRBJ2-7, with D perhaps matching TRBD2 (5 bases). CDR1 and CDR2 from the germline V gene are LNHDA and SQIVND (reference sequence). The CDR3 has 15 amino acids. V dropped 0 bases and J dropped 0 bases, with 9 bases sitting between them. CDR3 residues: CASSIDAGSSYEQYF. CDR3 sequence (DNA): TGTGCCAGTAGTATAGATGCGGGCAGCTCCTACGAGCAGTACTTC.

This chain uses TRBV2 with TRBJ2-1, with TRBD2 matching 7 bases. CDR1 is SNHLY and CDR2 is FYNNEI in the germline V gene. Trimming removed 10 bases from V and 5 bases from J; junction bases left unmatched: 8. The CDR3 spans 13 residues. The CDR3: CAKRKRGDNEQFF. The CDR3 nucleotides read TGTGCCAAACGGAAGCGGGGTGACAATGAGCAGTTCTTC.

The CDR3 is CASSSPGDFGSYNEQFF. DNA of the CDR3: TGTGCCAGCAGTTCCCCTGGGGACTTTGGCTCCTACAATGAGCAGTTCTTC. The chain recombines TRBV28 with TRBJ2-1, with D possibly matching TRBD2 (6 bases). This CDR3 is 17 amino acids long. Trimming stripped 4 bases from V and 0 bases from J, with 16 bases between. Germline CDR1 and CDR2: MDHEN and SYDVKM.

This rearrangement joins TRBV2 to TRBJ1-2, with D unclear. Per the germline V gene, CDR1 is SNHLY and CDR2 is FYNNEI. V lost 2 bases and J lost 8, with 12 bases in between. The CDR3 consists of 13 residues. In DNA form, the CDR3 reads TGTGCCAGCAGTGAATTGGCGGGTTCCGGCTACACCTTC. It yields the protein CASSELAGSGYTF.